This is a list of T cell receptor beta chains from one sample in a study of blood T cell repertoires in COVID-19. Produced via immunoSEQ multiplex PCR; TCRdb's table is partial and in-frame only. The table lists some 150,000 clones, about 86% of them singletons. Sequences were obtained from peripheral blood. These receptor sequences come from a woman aged 55-70 years with COVID-19, enrolled during active disease. The CDR3 runs from the conserved cysteine through the conserved F or W. D genes are given only for firm matches. Clone size is shown for a subset of rows, as once, few, many or a class of expanded clone.

size: once; J: TRBJ2-1; length: 15; D: TRBD2; V: TRBV4-3; DNA: TGCGCCAGCAGCCAAGGGCCCGGGAGGGTCAATGAGCAGTTCTTC; CDR3: CASSQGPGRVNEQFF
size: -; J: TRBJ2-1; length: 18; D: -; V: TRBV11-3; DNA: TGTGCCAGCAGCTTAAGAATAGTAGGGGGATCTTCCTACAATGAGCAGTTCTTC; CDR3: CASSLRIVGGSSYNEQFF
size: once; J: TRBJ2-3; length: 13; D: -; V: TRBV5-4; DNA: TGTGCCAGCACGAGGCGGAACACAGATACGCAGTATTTT; CDR3: CASTRRNTDTQYF
size: -; J: TRBJ1-5; length: 14; D: -; V: TRBV7-9; DNA: TGTGCCAGCAGTCCTAGTCACAGGGATCAGCCCCAGCATTTT; CDR3: CASSPSHRDQPQHF
size: -; J: TRBJ2-5; length: 14; D: -; V: TRBV7-2; DNA: TGTGCCAGCAGCTTATTATCGACACAAGAGACCCAGTACTTC; CDR3: CASSLLSTQETQYF
size: few; J: TRBJ1-6; length: 15; D: TRBD1; V: TRBV9; DNA: TGTGCCAGCAGCGCTAAAGGGGACAGGGATTCACCCCTCCACTTT; CDR3: CASSAKGDRDSPLHF
size: few; J: TRBJ1-5; length: 14; D: -; V: TRBV18; DNA: TGTGCCAGCTCACCACCGGGAGGTAATCAGCCCCAGCATTTT; CDR3: CASSPPGGNQPQHF
size: -; J: TRBJ1-6; length: 14; D: TRBD1; V: TRBV6-1; DNA: TGTGCCAGCAGTGAAAACAGGGGGAATTCACCCCTCCACTTT; CDR3: CASSENRGNSPLHF
size: -; J: TRBJ2-1; length: 16; D: -; V: TRBV19; DNA: TGTGCCAGTAGTCGATCGGGGGACCCCTCCTACAATGAGCAGTTCTTC; CDR3: CASSRSGDPSYNEQFF
size: once; J: TRBJ2-7; length: 15; D: -; V: TRBV9; DNA: TGTGCCAGCAGCGTAGGTCGAGGCGGTCCCTACGAGCAGTACTTC; CDR3: CASSVGRGGPYEQYF
size: -; J: TRBJ1-6; length: 13; D: TRBD1; V: TRBV5-1; DNA: TGCGCCAGCAGGGACAGGGTGAATTCACCCCTCCACTTT; CDR3: CASRDRVNSPLHF
size: -; J: TRBJ2-5; length: 11; D: -; V: TRBV7-9; DNA: TGTGCCAGCAGCCCACAAGAGACCCAGTACTTC; CDR3: CASSPQETQYF
size: -; J: TRBJ2-5; length: 15; D: TRBD1; V: TRBV24-1; DNA: TGTGCCACCAGTAGGACAGGGGTCCCCCAAGAGACCCAGTACTTC; CDR3: CATSRTGVPQETQYF
size: -; J: TRBJ1-1; length: 14; D: -; V: TRBV7-3; DNA: TGTGCCAGCAGCCCCTCCCCAGGGGACACTGAAGCTTTCTTT; CDR3: CASSPSPGDTEAFF
size: -; J: TRBJ1-6; length: 16; D: TRBD1; V: TRBV11-3; DNA: TGTGCCAGCAGCGGGGAATCGACAGGGACCAATTCACCCCTCCACTTT; CDR3: CASSGESTGTNSPLHF
size: -; J: TRBJ2-5; length: 14; D: TRBD2; V: TRBV14; DNA: TGTGCCAGCAGCCCTACACTGGGTGGCGGGAGCCAGTACTTC; CDR3: CASSPTLGGGSQYF
size: -; J: TRBJ2-7; length: 13; D: -; V: TRBV4-3; DNA: TGCGCCAGCAGCCAAGATATTCTCTACGAGCAGTACTTC; CDR3: CASSQDILYEQYF
size: -; J: TRBJ2-2; length: 16; D: TRBD2; V: TRBV18; DNA: TGTGCCAGCTCACGAGTCCCGGGACTAGCGGGCGGGGAGCTGTTTTTT; CDR3: CASSRVPGLAGGELFF
size: -; J: TRBJ1-6; length: 15; D: -; V: TRBV4-1; DNA: TGCGCCAGCAGCCAAGATGGGGAGTATAATTCACCCCTCCACTTT; CDR3: CASSQDGEYNSPLHF
size: -; J: TRBJ2-3; length: 17; D: -; V: TRBV7-9; DNA: TGTGCCAGCAGCCCCCTCGACAGGCGATCTAGCACAGATACGCAGTATTTT; CDR3: CASSPLDRRSSTDTQYF
size: -; J: TRBJ1-6; length: 14; D: TRBD1; V: TRBV6-5; DNA: TGTGCCAGCAGAAAGACAGGGGTTTATTCACCCCTCCACTTT; CDR3: CASRKTGVYSPLHF
size: -; J: TRBJ2-1; length: 11; D: -; V: TRBV20-1; DNA: TGCAGTGCTAGAGTCGACTCTGAGCAGTTCTTC; CDR3: CSARVDSEQFF
size: -; J: TRBJ1-1; length: 15; D: TRBD1; V: TRBV20-1; DNA: TGCAGTGCTAGTCCGGGACAGTGGAGGGACACTGAAGCTTTCTTT; CDR3: CSASPGQWRDTEAFF
size: -; J: TRBJ1-5; length: 15; D: TRBD1; V: TRBV3-1/TRBV3-2; DNA: TGTGCCAGCAGCCTCGGACAGGGGATAAGACAGCCCCAGCATTTT; CDR3: CASSLGQGIRQPQHF